The rows below give T cell receptor beta chains drawn from one sample of a study of metastatic and nonmetastatic thyroid tumors. TCRdb re-clonotyped the PCR reads via MiXCR. Of 30,000 to 35,000 clones in the sample, 25% to 30% were seen once. The specimen sequenced was blood. The receptors stem from a female donor with papillary thyroid cancer or a benign thyroid nodule (not recorded which). Some clones in this sample may be carry-over from other donors' samples. The CDR3 runs from the conserved cysteine through the conserved F or W. A D gene is named only where the DNA matches it firmly.

>TRBJ1-5|.|TRBV6-1
CASSPPLRGAYQPQHF
>TRBJ2-3|.|TRBV11-2
CASSLRTGSTDTQYF
>TRBJ2-7|TRBD2|TRBV5-1
CASSFPPSGSYEQYF
>TRBJ2-3|TRBD1|TRBV5-1
CASRRGQEDTQYF
>TRBJ2-7|TRBD2|TRBV20-1
CGASGSYEQYF
>TRBJ2-5|.|TRBV6-1
CASSRGTDQETQYF
>TRBJ2-1|.|TRBV9
CASSPPISYNEQFF
>TRBJ2-1|.|TRBV6-1
CASRKDGFLYNEQFF
>TRBJ1-6|TRBD1|TRBV11-2
CASSLRTGGEGIHF
>TRBJ2-4|TRBD2|TRBV5-1
CASSLRGLAGPLAKNIQYF
>TRBJ1-1|.|TRBV6-6
CASSYSTGGTEAFF
>TRBJ2-7|TRBD2|TRBV5-1
CASSSSGSGEQYF
>TRBJ1-5|.|TRBV6-1
CASSEGPGPQHF
>TRBJ2-3|TRBD1|TRBV19
CASSNRDRGEDTQYF
>TRBJ1-2|TRBD1|TRBV5-6
CASSLGTEFYGYTF
>TRBJ2-3|.|TRBV6-1
CASSEAVISGVGADTQYF
>TRBJ2-5|TRBD2|TRBV6-1
CASSDLAGLQETQYF
>TRBJ1-2|TRBD1|TRBV4-2
CASSLRLTGTGSGYTF
>TRBJ1-2|.|TRBV30
CAWSVRWGYGYTF
>TRBJ2-3|.|TRBV2
CASRRAGLTDTQYF
>TRBJ2-3|.|TRBV6-5
CASSYRAGRTYTQYF